Listed here are 8 T cell receptor beta chains from one sample, sequenced in a study of graft-versus-host responses after intestinal transplantation. No antigen has been assigned to these receptors. The table came from immunoSEQ multiplex PCR; TCRdb's copy has only in-frame clones and leaves some out. The profile shows 73,000 or so clones, about 90% of them singletons. The specimen was unstimulated CD8+ T cells sorted from spleen or lymph node cells, collected before transplant. The receptors shown here come from a human donor who was the organ donor for an intestinal transplant.

This sequence joins TRBV7-6 and TRBJ1-2; tentatively, D is TRBD1 (6 bases). CDR3 length: 17 residues. Trimming removed 2 bases from V and 3 bases from J, with 19 bases in between. Germline V lookup: CDR1 SGHVS, CDR2 FNYEAQ. DNA of the CDR3: TGTGCCAGCAGCTTACACAGGGTTTCTGGGACCTACTATGGCTACACCTTC. Amino acid sequence: CASSLHRVSGTYYGYTF.

Concerning this clone: The identical CDR3 is also encoded by other nucleotide sequences in the sample. The chain couples TRBV4-2 to TRBJ1-2; 10 bases are a match to TRBD1. The length of the CDR3 is 14 residues. Trimming took 0 bases from V and 5 from J; bases not matched to a gene: 0. Per germline, CDR1 LGHNA and CDR2 YNFKEQ. The CDR3 region is CASSQEGQGYGYTF. Here the CDR3 DNA reads TGTGCCAGCAGCCAAGAGGGACAGGGGTATGGCTACACCTTC.

J is TRBJ1-2 and V is TRBV6-5; no clear D. V was trimmed by 0 bases and J by 6 bases, leaving 14 bases between them. Germline CDR1 reads MNHEY; CDR2 reads SVGAGI. The CDR3 is 15 residues long. This CDR3 is CASSYSRSGADGYTF. As DNA, the CDR3 is TGTGCCAGCAGTTACTCGAGAAGCGGTGCGGATGGCTACACCTTC.

The V gene is TRBV15, the J gene TRBJ2-4; D perhaps matches TRBD2 (6 bases). Trimming shortened V by 2 bases and J by 0 bases, and 26 bases separated the two germline ends. Germline V gene lookup returns CDR1 LNHNV and CDR2 YYDKDF (reference sequence). The CDR3 totals 21 residues. The CDR3 bases are TGTGCCACCAGCAGATACGGGTTCTACCGGGACCTAGCGTTAGCCAAAAACATTCAGTACTTC. Its translation: CATSRYGFYRDLALAKNIQYF.

The chain recombines TRBV5-6 with TRBJ2-7; possibly TRBD1 for D (5 bases). The germline gives CDR1 SGHDT, CDR2 YYEEEE. CDR3 length: 15 residues. Trimming shortened V by 5 bases and J by 6 bases, and 21 bases separated the two germline ends. The CDR3 sequence: CASSLSFSGSGEQYV. DNA of the CDR3: TGTGCCAGCAGTCTTTCCTTCTCAGGGTCCGGCGAGCAGTACGTC.

V usage is TRBV28 and J usage is TRBJ2-1; TRBD2 matches 11 bases. After removal of 6 bases from V and 2 bases from J, the junction contained 3 bases not matched to a gene. The CDR3 is 15 amino acids. CDR1 is MDHEN, CDR2 SYDVKM, per germline. The CDR3 nucleotides read TGTGCCAGCAGGCGACTAGCGGGGACCTACAATGAGCAGTTCTTC. It is translated as CASRRLAGTYNEQFF.

The J gene is TRBJ1-2, the V gene TRBV4-1, with D maybe TRBD1 (5 bases). The V end was cut by 1 base, the J end by 4 bases, with 10 bases between. Germline-derived CDR1 and CDR2 are MGHRA and YSYEKL. This CDR3 has 14 amino acids. The CDR3 is CASSQGGEFYGYTF. The CDR3, as DNA: TGCGCCAGCAGCCAAGGGGGGGAGTTCTATGGCTACACCTTC.

V and J are TRBV2 and TRBJ1-2, with D possibly TRBD1 on 5 matching bases. This CDR3 is 15 amino acids long. V gave up 2 bases and J gave up 4 bases, with 14 bases separating them. Per germline, CDR1 SNHLY and CDR2 FYNNEI. CDR3 region: CASSESARVTYGYTF. CDR3 coding DNA: TGTGCCAGCAGTGAATCGGCCAGGGTAACCTATGGCTACACCTTC.